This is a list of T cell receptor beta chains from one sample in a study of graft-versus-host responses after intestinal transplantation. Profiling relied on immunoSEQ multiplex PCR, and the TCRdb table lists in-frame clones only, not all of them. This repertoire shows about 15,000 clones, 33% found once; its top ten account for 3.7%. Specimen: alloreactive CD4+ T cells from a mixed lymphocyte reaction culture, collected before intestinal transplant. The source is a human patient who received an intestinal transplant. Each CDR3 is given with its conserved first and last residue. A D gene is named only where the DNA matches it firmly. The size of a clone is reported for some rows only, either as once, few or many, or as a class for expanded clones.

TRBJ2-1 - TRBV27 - CASSHPLRYNEQFF TGTGCCAGCAGTCACCCTCTCCGATACAATGAGCAGTTCTTC
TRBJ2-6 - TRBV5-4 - CASRPYTSVGANVLTF TGTGCCAGCAGGCCATACACTTCGGTAGGGGCCAACGTCCTGACTTTC
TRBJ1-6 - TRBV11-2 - CASSSERGSPLHF TGTGCCAGCAGCTCGGAGAGGGGTTCACCCCTCCACTTT
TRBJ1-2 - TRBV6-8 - CASSYSHGARGYTF TGTGCCAGCAGTTACTCGCATGGGGCGCGTGGCTACACCTTC
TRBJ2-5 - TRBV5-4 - CASSLELTGQETQYF TGTGCCAGCAGCTTGGAGTTAACAGGTCAAGAGACCCAGTACTTC
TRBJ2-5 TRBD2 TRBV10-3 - CAISKLAEEAQETQYF TGTGCCATCAGTAAACTAGCGGAAGAAGCCCAAGAGACCCAGTACTTC
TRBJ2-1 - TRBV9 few CASSPPLSGLGYNEQFF TGTGCCAGCAGCCCTCCCTTAAGCGGCCTAGGGTACAATGAGCAGTTCTTC
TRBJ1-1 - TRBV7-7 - CASSLGDWNQAFF TGTGCCAGCAGCTTAGGAGACTGGAATCAAGCTTTCTTT
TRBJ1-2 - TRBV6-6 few CASSLGSGGYTF TGTGCCAGCAGTTTAGGCTCAGGGGGCTACACCTTC
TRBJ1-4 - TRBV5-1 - CATRGRENEKLFF TGCGCCACACGGGGAAGAGAAAATGAAAAACTGTTTTTT
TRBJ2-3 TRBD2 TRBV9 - CASSVGGTSGIDTQYF TGTGCCAGCAGCGTAGGGGGGACTAGCGGGATAGATACGCAGTATTTT
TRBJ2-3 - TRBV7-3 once CASSLEARPPDTQYF TGTGCCAGCAGCTTAGAGGCCAGGCCCCCAGATACGCAGTATTTT
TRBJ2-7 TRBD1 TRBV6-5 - CASSPRTGGNYEQYF TGTGCCAGCAGTCCTCGGACAGGGGGTAATTACGAGCAGTACTTC
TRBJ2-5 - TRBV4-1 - CASSPSRTVQTQYF TGCGCCAGCAGCCCCTCGAGGACTGTACAGACCCAGTACTTC
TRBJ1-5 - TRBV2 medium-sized CASSERPVDQPQHF TGTGCCAGCAGTGAACGGCCAGTGGATCAGCCCCAGCATTTT
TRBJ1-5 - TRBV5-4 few CASSSVGQTQPQHF TGTGCCAGCAGCTCGGTAGGTCAGACCCAGCCCCAGCATTTT
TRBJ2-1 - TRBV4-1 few CASSQGERGVFNEQFF TGCGCCAGCAGCCAAGGTGAGAGGGGTGTGTTCAATGAGCAGTTCTTC
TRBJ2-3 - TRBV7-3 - CASSSLGGGTDTQYF TGTGCCAGCAGCTCGCTCGGGGGAGGTACAGATACGCAGTATTTT
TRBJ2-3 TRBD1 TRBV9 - CASSSLRGRQYF TGTGCCAGCAGCTCACTCAGGGGGCGGCAGTATTTT
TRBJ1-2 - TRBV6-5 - CASRGETTSGYTF TGTGCCAGCAGGGGCGAGACAACGAGCGGCTACACCTTC
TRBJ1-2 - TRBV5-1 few CASSFSSPSGEYGYTF TGCGCCAGCAGCTTTAGTAGTCCGAGTGGAGAGTATGGCTACACCTTC
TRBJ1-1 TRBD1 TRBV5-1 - CASSLGQGAGEAFF TGCGCCAGCAGTTTGGGGCAGGGGGCGGGTGAAGCTTTCTTT
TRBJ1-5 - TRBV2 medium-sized CASSLTQGRQPQHF TGTGCCAGCAGTCTAACACAGGGTCGGCAGCCCCAGCATTTT
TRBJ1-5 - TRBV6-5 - CASSYSHLDQPQHF TGTGCCAGCAGTTACTCACACCTAGATCAGCCCCAGCATTTT
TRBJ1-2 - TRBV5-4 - CASSLVAPNYGYTF TGTGCCAGCAGCTTGGTCGCGCCTAACTATGGCTACACCTTC
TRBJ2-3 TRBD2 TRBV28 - CASSPSGRGADTQYF TGTGCCAGCAGCCCTAGCGGGAGAGGAGCAGATACGCAGTATTTT
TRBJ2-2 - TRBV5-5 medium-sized CASRLGPSRPGELFF TGTGCCAGCAGACTGGGGCCTAGCAGACCCGGGGAGCTGTTTTTT
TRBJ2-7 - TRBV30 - CAWRRFSYEQYF TGTGCCTGGAGGCGGTTCTCCTACGAGCAGTACTTC
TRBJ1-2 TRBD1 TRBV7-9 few CASSQDRASGGYTF TGTGCCAGCAGCCAGGACAGGGCTTCGGGTGGCTACACCTTC
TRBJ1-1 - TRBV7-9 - CASSGGGVEAFF TGTGCCAGCAGCGGAGGTGGGGTTGAAGCTTTCTTT
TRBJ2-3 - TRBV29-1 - CSVGGKLTSYPADTQYF TGCAGCGTTGGGGGAAAGTTGACTTCCTACCCCGCAGATACGCAGTATTTT
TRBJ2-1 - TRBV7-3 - CASSSSWGEQFF TGTGCCAGCAGCAGCTCGTGGGGTGAGCAGTTCTTC
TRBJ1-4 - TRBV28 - CASSMGGETNEKLFF TGTGCCAGCAGTATGGGAGGGGAAACTAATGAAAAACTGTTTTTT
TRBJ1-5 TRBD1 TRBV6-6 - CASSPRTGDQPQHF TGTGCCAGCAGTCCGCGGACAGGGGATCAGCCCCAGCATTTT
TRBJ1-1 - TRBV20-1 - CSPDGDTEAFF TGCAGTCCCGATGGGGACACTGAAGCTTTCTTT
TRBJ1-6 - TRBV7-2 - CASSLIGDSPLHF TGTGCCAGCAGCTTAATCGGAGATTCACCCCTCCACTTT
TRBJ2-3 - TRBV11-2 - CASSLDWKDTQYF TGTGCCAGCAGCTTAGATTGGAAAGATACGCAGTATTTT
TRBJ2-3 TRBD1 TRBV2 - CASSADRVPDTQYF TGTGCCAGCAGCGCGGACAGGGTGCCAGATACGCAGTATTTT
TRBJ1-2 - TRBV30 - CAWSWQGNYGYTF TGTGCCTGGAGTTGGCAGGGGAACTATGGCTACACCTTC
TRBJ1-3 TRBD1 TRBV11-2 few CASSPRTGEKAGNTIYF TGTGCCAGCAGCCCGAGGACAGGGGAGAAGGCTGGAAACACCATATATTTT
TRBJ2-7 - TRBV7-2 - CASSWTYTYEQYF TGTGCCAGCAGCTGGACCTATACCTACGAGCAGTACTTC
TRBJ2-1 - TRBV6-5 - CASSYQWGSSYNEQFF TGTGCCAGCAGTTACCAGTGGGGGAGCTCCTACAATGAGCAGTTCTTC
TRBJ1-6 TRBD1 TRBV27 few CASSSRIAGQGSLISYNSPLHF TGTGCCAGCAGTTCACGCATAGCCGGACAGGGGAGTTTAATATCCTATAATTCACCCCTCCACTTT
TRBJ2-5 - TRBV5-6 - CASTSLGGVEETQYF TGTGCCAGCACCTCGCTAGGAGGGGTCGAAGAGACCCAGTACTTC
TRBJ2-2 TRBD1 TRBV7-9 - CASTIRTGDTGELFF TGTGCCAGCACCATAAGGACAGGGGACACCGGGGAGCTGTTTTTT
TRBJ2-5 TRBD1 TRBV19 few CASSGGDRETQYF TGTGCCAGTTCCGGCGGGGACAGGGAGACCCAGTACTTC
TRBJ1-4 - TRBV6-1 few CAAMGGQAGEKLFF TGTGCCGCAATGGGCGGGCAGGCAGGTGAAAAACTGTTTTTT
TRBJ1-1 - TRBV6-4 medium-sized CASSDSVGAAFF TGTGCCAGCAGTGACTCTGTGGGGGCGGCTTTCTTT
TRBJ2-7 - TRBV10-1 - CASSANSYEQYF TGCGCCAGCAGTGCCAACTCCTACGAGCAGTACTTC
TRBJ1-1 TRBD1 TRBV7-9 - CASSSTDRGPEAFF TGTGCCAGCAGCTCTACCGACAGGGGACCCGAAGCTTTCTTT
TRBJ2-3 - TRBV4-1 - CASSQRTGNTDTQYF TGCGCCAGCAGCCAGAGGACCGGGAACACAGATACGCAGTATTTT
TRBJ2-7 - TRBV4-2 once CASSQVGEPAEQYF TGTGCCAGCAGCCAAGTTGGGGAACCTGCCGAGCAGTACTTC
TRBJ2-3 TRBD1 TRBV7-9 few CASSPFMGQGGADTQYF TGTGCCAGCAGCCCTTTCATGGGACAGGGCGGAGCAGATACGCAGTATTTT
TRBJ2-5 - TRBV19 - CASSMIGQRETQYF TGTGCCAGTAGTATGATCGGCCAAAGGGAGACCCAGTACTTC
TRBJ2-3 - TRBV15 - CATSRNPLGGSTDTQYF TGTGCCACCAGCAGAAACCCCCTTGGGGGTAGCACAGATACGCAGTATTTT